This TCR beta chain was documented in a study of shared clonotypes between healthy human individuals. The assay was run at deep level. Using immunoSEQ multiplex PCR, the repertoire was profiled, and TCRdb retains in-frame clones only, with some absent. The sample contains approximately 640,000 clones, less than 95% of which appear only once. V gave up 6 bases and J gave up 5 bases; unmatched junction bases: 11. The CDR3 is 15 amino acids. Germline CDR1 and CDR2: SQVTM and ANQGSEA. The sequence was obtained from a young man in good health. Some clones in this sample may be carry-over from other donors' samples. The rearrangement links TRBV29-1 to TRBJ2-1, with 9 positions matching TRBD2. Sequenced: memory CD8+ T cells from PBMCs. The subset: CD45RO+ cells pooled with CCR7-negative TemRA cells. The CDR3 coding sequence is TGCAGCGTCCACATAGCGGGAGTAAGGAACAATGAGCAGTTCTTC. Translation gives CSVHIAGVRNNEQFF.